This T cell receptor (beta chain) was recorded in a study of cytomegalovirus exposure and HLA in healthy donors. Study-wide background: Of around 400 genotyped donors, 80% to 85% grouped in the Caucasian-associated ancestry cluster.

The PCR ran on 60 Vbeta and 13 Jbeta primers. Here immunoSEQ multiplex PCR was the method, and the copy in TCRdb shows in-frame clones only, minus some. The sample records around 190,000 clones, around 81% being singletons. Regarding the study as a whole: Most TCR sequences were rare, but some public TCRs occurred in many donors.

There are 15 residues in the CDR3. Germline V gene data show CDR1 as SNHLY and CDR2 as FYNNEI. J gave up 5 bases and V 6 bases, and 5 bases lay outside the gene matches. This clone was detected once. The antigen is unknown. The sequence was collected from a man between 40 and 49 years old in good health and CMV-seronegative. The V gene is TRBV2, the J gene TRBJ2-5; 14 bases map to TRBD2. Sequencing input: PBMCs. This CDR3 reads CASRTGLAGVETQYF. In nucleotides, the CDR3 is TGTGCCAGCAGGACGGGACTAGCGGGAGTGGAGACCCAGTACTTC.